These 6 T cell receptor beta chains were sequenced from one sample in a study of siplizumab effects on memory and regulatory T cells. Using immunoSEQ multiplex PCR, the repertoire was profiled, and TCRdb retains in-frame clones only, with some absent. The table shows over 60,000 clones, with about 89% occurring only once. Sample: CD8+ T cells sorted from blood. These receptors were collected from a human donor in good health.

The genes are TRBV7-2 and TRBJ2-7; D is possibly TRBD1 (6 bases). The V end was cut by 1 base, the J end by 3 bases, with 13 bases between. Germline V gene data show CDR1 as SGHTA and CDR2 as FQGNSA. This CDR3 has 15 residues. The CDR3 DNA sequence: TGTGCCAGCAGCTTAGTTTGGGACAAAGGCTACGAGCAGTACTTC. Translation gives CASSLVWDKGYEQYF. The full variable domain, its missing parts supplied by reference TRBV7-2 and TRBJ2-7, is GAGVSQSPSNKVTEKGKDVELRCDPISGHTALYWYRQSLGQGLEFLIYFQGNSAPDKSGLPSDRFSAERTGGSVSTLTIQRTQQEDSAVYLCASSLVWDKGYEQYFGPGTRLTVT.

This chain links TRBV27 with TRBJ2-3; TRBD2 might be the D (5 bases). The CDR3 consists of 15 residues. The germline V and J ends were trimmed by 0 bases and 0 bases, with 7 bases remaining between them. The V gene's germline CDR1 is MNHEY and CDR2 SMNVEV (reference sequence). This CDR3 reads CASSLSSASTDTQYF. For the CDR3, the DNA is TGTGCCAGCAGTTTATCTAGCGCGAGCACAGATACGCAGTATTTT.

V and J are TRBV5-1 and TRBJ2-1; 8 bases are a match to TRBD2. The CDR3 is 16 amino acids. Germline loops: CDR1 SGHRS, CDR2 YFSETQ. With V trimmed by 4 bases and J by 9 bases, 15 bases remained unmatched. The CDR3 bases are TGCGCCAGCAGCCCCGAGCCGGGGGGGCCCGAGTTTGAGCAGTTCTTC. Its translation: CASSPEPGGPEFEQFF. Drawing the rest from reference TRBV5-1 and TRBJ2-1, the complete variable domain is KAGVTQTPRYLIKTRGQQVTLSCSPISGHRSVSWYQQTPGQGLQFLFEYFSETQRNKGNFPGRFSGRQFSNSRSEMNVSTLELGDSALYLCASSPEPGGPEFEQFFGPGTRLTVL.

The V gene is TRBV5-1, the J gene TRBJ2-1, with D perhaps matching TRBD1 (6 bases). Germline CDR1 SGHRS, CDR2 YFSETQ. V was cut by 2 bases and J by 4 bases, with 7 bases left in between. The CDR3 extends over 13 amino acids. The CDR3 DNA sequence: TGCGCCAGCAGCTTAGGACAGTACAATGAGCAGTTCTTC. Its translation is CASSLGQYNEQFF.

This clone was detected only once. This sequence joins TRBV2 and TRBJ2-5; TRBD1 agrees at 9 bases. The CDR3 extends over 14 amino acids. V was clipped by 6 bases and J by 5 bases; unmatched bases: 7. Germline loops: CDR1 SNHLY, CDR2 FYNNEI. CDR3 amino acids: CASRRGQGRETQYF. The CDR3 nucleotides are TGTGCCAGCAGGAGGGGACAGGGTCGGGAGACCCAGTACTTC.

The chain recombines TRBV6-6 with TRBJ1-5; D gene uncertain. Germline V CDR1 and CDR2: MNHNY, SVGAGI (reference sequence). The V and J ends lost 5 bases and 10 bases respectively, with 15 bases between them. The CDR3 is 13 residues long. The CDR3 here is CASSPETVGPQHF. In DNA form, the CDR3 reads TGTGCCAGCAGTCCAGAAACGGTCGGACCCCAGCATTTT.